This note documents a single TCR beta chain sequence. The sample belongs to a study of T-cell reconstitution after alpha-beta-depleted transplantation in children. Unique molecular identifiers were incorporated when the TCRbeta library was constructed. TCRdb passed the PCR reads through MiXCR, listing each CDR3 protein once. The sample consists of 440,000 or so distinct CDR3 sequences, approximately 10% of them appearing once. With V trimmed by 6 bases and J by 7 bases, 11 bases remained unmatched. The CDR3 consists of 14 residues. CDR1 and CDR2 from the germline V gene are DFQATT and SNEGSKA (reference sequence).

This material consisted of PBMCs from the stem cell graft donor, taken from the stem cell graft. V and J are TRBV20-1 and TRBJ1-1, with 10 bases that match TRBD1. This TCR was recovered from a human donor who donated a stem cell graft to a child with acute myeloid leukemia. CDR3 loop: CSAQSGQGIGEAFF. The CDR3 region has the DNA TGCAGTGCCCAATCGGGACAGGGGATCGGTGAAGCTTTCTTT.